These 29 T cell receptor beta chains were sequenced from one sample in a study of tumor-infiltrating lymphocytes in localized non-small cell lung cancer. Here immunoSEQ multiplex PCR was the method, and the copy in TCRdb shows in-frame clones only, minus some. The sample consists of about 21,000 clones, roughly 80% of them appearing once. Sample: lung tumor tissue. These receptors came from a human donor with non-small cell lung cancer.

The chain employs TRBV19 and TRBJ1-1; D gene unclear. This CDR3 is 13 amino acids long. Deletions cut 4 bases from V and 5 bases from J, with 11 bases between. The V gene's germline CDR1 is LNHDA and CDR2 SQIVND (reference sequence). CDR3 coding DNA: TGTGCCAGTAGTAAAGACGGGGATACTGAAGCTTTCTTT. Protein: CASSKDGDTEAFF.

The chain combines TRBV6-5 with TRBJ1-1; D possibly corresponds to TRBD1 (5 bases). Between the trimmed V and J ends, which lost 10 bases and 1 base, there was a span of 10 bases. Germline V gene data show CDR1 as MNHEY and CDR2 as SVGAGI. This CDR3 has 12 amino acids. CDR3 protein: CATGGANTEAFF. The CDR3 nucleotides read TGTGCCACCGGTGGGGCGAACACTGAAGCTTTCTTT.

The sample holds one count of this clone. The V and J genes are TRBV9 and TRBJ2-7; perhaps TRBD1 as D (6 bases). CDR1 is SGDLS, CDR2 YYNGEE, per germline. The V and J ends lost 0 bases and 0 bases respectively, with 10 bases between them. The CDR3 is 15 residues long. The CDR3 spells CASSVGQAGSYEQYF. Here the CDR3 DNA reads TGTGCCAGCAGCGTAGGACAGGCAGGCTCCTACGAGCAGTACTTC.

The chain is built from TRBV7-2 and TRBJ2-7; 13 bases line up with TRBD2. This CDR3 comprises 17 residues. Germline CDR1 SGHTA, CDR2 FQGNSA. Losses at the gene ends were 3 bases for V and 2 bases for J; bases not matched to a gene: 7. This CDR3 is CASSFATTSGRAYEQYF. DNA of the CDR3: TGTGCCAGCAGCTTCGCTACCACTAGCGGGAGGGCCTACGAGCAGTACTTC.

The chain couples TRBV30 to TRBJ1-2; unclear D gene. CDR3 length equals 12 residues. Germline-derived CDR1 and CDR2 are GTSNPN and SVGIG (reference sequence). V was shortened by 5 bases and J by 2 bases, with 9 bases between the two germline ends. The CDR3 spells CAWRKLNYGYTF. The CDR3 DNA sequence: TGTGCCTGGCGTAAACTGAACTATGGCTACACCTTC.

This clone was seen more than once but under ten times. For the CDR3, the DNA is TGTGCCAGCTCACCCACACAGGACTATGGCTACACCTTC. This sequence encodes CASSPTQDYGYTF. The rearrangement links TRBV18 to TRBJ1-2; perhaps TRBD1 as D (5 bases). The CDR3 runs to 13 residues. The V gene lost 3 bases and the J gene lost 3 bases, with 8 bases spanning the gap. Germline CDR1 and CDR2: KGHSH and LQKENI.

The genes are TRBV7-9 and TRBJ1-2; D possibly corresponds to TRBD1 (5 bases). The length of the CDR3 is 14 residues. Germline V gives CDR1 SEHNR, CDR2 FQNEAQ (reference sequence). V lost 3 bases, J lost 3 bases, and 11 bases lay in between. DNA for the CDR3: TGTGCCAGCAGCTTTGACAGATCCTACTATGGCTACACCTTC. Its protein product is CASSFDRSYYGYTF.

A single count supports this clone. CDR3 loop: CASASSSYEQYF. The CDR3 nucleotides read TGTGCCAGCGCTAGTAGCTCCTACGAGCAGTACTTC. The chain employs TRBV18 and TRBJ2-7; D call uncertain. V was cut by 8 bases and J by 0 bases, with 8 bases left in between. Germline CDR1 is KGHSH and CDR2 is LQKENI. The CDR3 extends over 12 amino acids.

This clone was detected only once. This chain links TRBV11-2 with TRBJ1-3; 7 positions agree with TRBD1. Trimming removed 5 bases from V and 3 bases from J; junction bases left unmatched: 7. Per the germline V gene, CDR1 is SGHAT and CDR2 is FQNNGV. The CDR3 has 15 amino acids. In DNA, the CDR3 is TGTGCCAGCAGCCGGGACAGTCTGATTGGAAACACCATATATTTT. Translation: CASSRDSLIGNTIYF.

This sequence joins TRBV5-1 and TRBJ1-3; 7 bases are a match to TRBD1. Germline CDR1 is SGHRS and CDR2 is YFSETQ. This CDR3 has 15 amino acids. V gave up 4 bases and J gave up 1 base; unmatched junction bases: 5. This chain's CDR3 is CASSGRQGSGNTIYF. The CDR3 DNA sequence: TGCGCCAGCAGCGGGAGACAGGGATCTGGAAACACCATATATTTT.

CDR3 in DNA: TGTGCCAGCAGCTCTACTAGCGGGAACACAGATACGCAGTATTTT. This sequence encodes CASSSTSGNTDTQYF. This chain links TRBV13 with TRBJ2-3; 10 bases match TRBD2. Losses at the gene ends were 4 bases for V and 2 bases for J; bases not matched to a gene: 3. From germline, CDR1 is PRHDT and CDR2 FYEKMQ (reference sequence). The CDR3 is 15 amino acids.

This chain links TRBV2 with TRBJ2-7; D unclear. The CDR3 extends over 13 amino acids. V lost 7 bases and J 0 bases, leaving 10 bases between the germline ends. Germline V CDR1 and CDR2: SNHLY, FYNNEI. Here the CDR3 reads CASTGGISYEQYF. The CDR3 DNA reads as TGTGCCAGCACCGGCGGTATCTCCTACGAGCAGTACTTC.

The chain carries TRBV2 and TRBJ2-2; 9 positions match TRBD1. The J segment lost 6 bases and the V segment lost 6 bases, leaving 5 bases of the junction unmatched. CDR3 length equals 14 residues. The germline CDR1 and CDR2 sequences are SNHLY and FYNNEI. The CDR3 nucleotides are TGTGCCAGCAGATCCGGGACAGGGTCCGGGGAGCTGTTTTTT. Translated: CASRSGTGSGELFF.

This chain uses TRBV29-1 with TRBJ1-1, with no clear D. Germline-derived CDR1 and CDR2 are SQVTM and ANQGSEA. V dropped 7 bases and J dropped 0 bases, with 3 bases sitting between them. The CDR3 length is 10 residues. The CDR3 protein is CSGMNTEAFF. CDR3 in DNA: TGCAGCGGCATGAACACTGAAGCTTTCTTT.

The chain couples TRBV5-1 to TRBJ2-3, with 8 positions matching TRBD2. Germline CDR1 is SGHRS and CDR2 is YFSETQ. This CDR3 comprises 15 residues. V shed 1 base and J 3 bases; nucleotides not matched to a gene: 4. DNA of the CDR3: TGCGCCAGCAGCTTGATAAGCGGGAGTACAGATACGCAGTATTTT. It translates to CASSLISGSTDTQYF. Combining the CDR3 with reference TRBV5-1 and TRBJ2-3 gives the whole variable domain KAGVTQTPRYLIKTRGQQVTLSCSPISGHRSVSWYQQTPGQGLQFLFEYFSETQRNKGNFPGRFSGRQFSNSRSEMNVSTLELGDSALYLCASSLISGSTDTQYFGPGTRLTVL.

V usage is TRBV6-6 and J usage is TRBJ1-2; D is possibly TRBD1 (6 bases). Germline V gene lookup returns CDR1 MNHNY and CDR2 SVGAGI (reference sequence). The CDR3 extends over 13 amino acids. V lost 10 bases and J 5 bases, leaving 17 bases between the germline ends. Here the CDR3 DNA reads TGTGCCAACTCCCTCCAGGGGAATTATGGCTACACCTTC. The encoded protein is CANSLQGNYGYTF.

The chain is built from TRBV29-1 and TRBJ2-7; 7 positions agree with TRBD2. V shed 4 bases and J 4 bases; nucleotides not matched to a gene: 10. Germline CDR1 SQVTM, CDR2 ANQGSEA. The CDR3 has 14 residues. The CDR3 here is CSVGFGGSRYEQYF. CDR3 sequence (DNA): TGCAGCGTTGGCTTTGGCGGGAGTCGATACGAGCAGTACTTC.

The CDR3 sequence is CASSQGVDNEQFF. Here the CDR3 DNA reads TGCGCCAGCAGCCAAGGCGTAGACAATGAGCAGTTCTTC. The chain carries TRBV4-1 and TRBJ2-1; no reliable D call. Trimming removed 1 base at V and 5 bases at J, with 6 bases between. Germline V gene data show CDR1 as MGHRA and CDR2 as YSYEKL. CDR3 length: 13 amino acids.

CDR3 sequence reads: CASSVTGELWPQHF. The CDR3 DNA reads TGTGCCAGTAGTGTGACAGGGGAGCTGTGGCCCCAGCATTTT. The chain has TRBV19 and TRBJ1-5; TRBD1 matches 8 bases. Germline assignment: CDR1 LNHDA and CDR2 SQIVND (reference sequence). V was pared by 5 bases and J by 9 bases, with 9 bases of the junction left unmatched. The CDR3 is 14 amino acids.

The chain uses TRBV2 and TRBJ2-7; perhaps TRBD1 as D (7 bases). The CDR3 runs 14 residues. Germline loops: CDR1 SNHLY, CDR2 FYNNEI. V lost 6 bases to trimming and J lost 5 bases, with 17 bases between them. The CDR3 DNA follows: TGTGCCAGCAGACCCGTTCAGGGGGGAAACGAGCAGTACTTC. Translating it yields CASRPVQGGNEQYF.

This chain links TRBV21-1 with TRBJ2-7. TRBV21-1 is reported as a pseudogene. The CDR3 is 14 amino acids. The CDR3 reads CASSKAGPYYEQYF. The CDR3 DNA is TGTGCCAGCAGCAAAGCGGGACCCTACTACGAGCAGTACTTC.

V usage is TRBV4-3 and J usage is TRBJ1-1, with 8 nucleotides matching TRBD1. CDR1 is LGHNA, CDR2 YSLEER, per germline. The CDR3 contains 18 residues. With 0 bases clipped from V and 4 bases from J, the junction kept 13 bases outside the gene matches. CDR3 nucleotides: TGCGCCAGCAGCCAAGATAATGTAGCCGTCAGGGGGCTCACTGAAGCTTTCTTT. This codes for CASSQDNVAVRGLTEAFF.

The J gene is TRBJ1-1, the V gene TRBV6-1; weak D call: TRBD1 (5 bases). V shed 5 bases and J shed 2 bases, with 12 bases lying between them. Per germline, CDR1 MNHNS and CDR2 SASEGT. CDR3 length: 14 amino acids. CDR3 bases: TGTGCCAGCAGTAGACAGTTAGTAAACACTGAAGCTTTCTTT. Amino acids: CASSRQLVNTEAFF.

This rearrangement joins TRBV15 to TRBJ2-7; D possibly corresponds to TRBD1 (5 bases). Per the germline V gene, CDR1 is LNHNV and CDR2 is YYDKDF (reference sequence). The CDR3 is 13 residues long. Between the trimmed V and J ends, which lost 0 bases and 4 bases, there was a span of 7 bases. CDR3 in DNA: TGTGCCACCAGCAGAGATCAGGGTTACGAGCAGTACTTC. It yields the protein CATSRDQGYEQYF. Drawing the rest from reference TRBV15 and TRBJ2-7, the complete variable domain is DAMVIQNPRYQVTQFGKPVTLSCSQTLNHNVMYWYQQKSSQAPKLLFHYYDKDFNNEADTPDNFQSRRPNTSFCFLDIRSPGLGDTAMYLCATSRDQGYEQYFGPGTRLTVT.

The genes are TRBV9 and TRBJ2-5, with D tentatively TRBD2 (5 bases). Germline V gene data show CDR1 as SGDLS and CDR2 as YYNGEE. The V end lost 0 bases, the J end lost 5 bases, and 11 bases lay between the germline ends. The CDR3 totals 14 residues. CDR3 bases: TGTGCCAGCAGCGTAGAGCCTAGCACGGAGACCCAGTACTTC. Protein product: CASSVEPSTETQYF.

The chain carries TRBV4-2 and TRBJ1-5; D is perhaps TRBD1 (5 bases). From germline, CDR1 is LGHNA and CDR2 YNFKEQ. V lost 1 base and J 3 bases, leaving 10 bases between the germline ends. The CDR3 is 15 residues long. The CDR3 DNA sequence: TGTGCCAGCAGCCAAGTGGGGGGATTCAATCAGCCCCAGCATTTT. This translates into CASSQVGGFNQPQHF.

The chain combines TRBV15 with TRBJ1-2; the D gene is possibly TRBD1 (6 bases). In germline, CDR1 is LNHNV, CDR2 YYDKDF (reference sequence). The CDR3 covers 14 residues. V shed 4 bases and J shed 1 base, with 10 bases lying between them. The CDR3 is CATSKLDSNYGYTF. The CDR3 DNA is TGTGCCACCAGCAAACTGGACAGTAACTATGGCTACACCTTC.

This chain uses TRBV6-1 with TRBJ2-1; D is perhaps TRBD2 (6 bases). Trimming left V 5 bases short and J 0 bases short, with 11 bases between. The length of the CDR3 is 15 residues. CDR1 is MNHNS, CDR2 SASEGT, per germline. CDR3 sequence: CASSTDGSSYNEQFF. In DNA, the CDR3 is TGTGCCAGCAGTACAGACGGGAGCTCCTACAATGAGCAGTTCTTC.

The rearrangement uses TRBV19 and TRBJ2-1, with 9 bases matching TRBD2. CDR3 length: 16 amino acids. The trim removed 7 bases at V and 4 bases at J, leaving 11 bases unmatched. Germline CDR1 reads LNHDA; CDR2 reads SQIVND (reference sequence). The CDR3: CASKGGRADRYNEQFF. CDR3 nucleotides: TGTGCCAGTAAGGGCGGGAGGGCCGACAGATACAATGAGCAGTTCTTC.